This TCR beta chain emerged from a study of breast tumors, draining lymph nodes, adjacent tissues (dated by TCRdb to 2015 to 2016). Broadly, across the study: Breast cancer patients provided tumor, adjacent nontumor tissue and axillary lymph nodes, and the study compared the TCR beta repertoires across these three sources. In human breast cancer, the study set out to evaluate how tumor, surrounding tissue and draining lymph node repertoires relate to one another and whether T cells may move between these sites.

The listed sequencing device is Illumina HiSeq 2000. Multiplex PCR amplification was used to build the TCR beta chain libraries. The amplified TCR beta chain products were analyzed by high-throughput sequencing. In TCRdb, the public reads were trimmed at Q25 with fastp and aligned with MiXCR, with productive beta chains retained. One record per CDR3 amino acid sequence lists the most common genes and DNA. This sample holds 200,000 to 250,000 distinct CDR3 sequences; approximately 36% were observed only once. Jointly, the top ten make up 3% to 4.5% of the sample. The axillary draining lymph nodes of breast cancer patients were the source of the lymph node samples. This clonotype occurred many times. No antigen is known for it. No base quality values were provided; no much bigger clone lies one nucleotide off. Overall study results and their limits: Tumor and nontumor tissue repertoires were significantly more similar in luminal-like than in basal-like breast cancer. Rather than being directly demonstrated, the conclusion that tumor T cells originate in lymph nodes was presented as consistent with a hypothesis. Tumor T-cell repertoires showed less diversity than lymph node repertoires and more diversity than nontumor tissue repertoires, and tumor T-cell repertoires showed preferential V and J gene usage. A scenario in which most tumor T cells derive from the lymph node and then expand within tumor tissue was judged to be consistent with the data.

V loses 1 base, J loses 14 bases, and the germline ends lie 12 bases apart. The CDR3 has 12 amino acids, counting the end cysteine and phenylalanine. CDR3 DNA is the only sequence kept; it has 36 bases, read in frame from the first base. The germline V gene provides CDR1 SGHTS and CDR2 YDEGEE. The chain is made from TRBV5-8 and TRBJ1-4, and the D gene may be TRBD1, 5 bases matching. This TCR derives from a female donor with breast cancer. Some clones in this sample may be carry-over from other donors' samples. The sequenced material came from axillary lymph node tissue. CDR3 protein: CASSLSRAKLFF. The nucleotide sequence reads TGTGCCAGCAGCTTGTCCAGGGCAAAGCTGTTTTTT.